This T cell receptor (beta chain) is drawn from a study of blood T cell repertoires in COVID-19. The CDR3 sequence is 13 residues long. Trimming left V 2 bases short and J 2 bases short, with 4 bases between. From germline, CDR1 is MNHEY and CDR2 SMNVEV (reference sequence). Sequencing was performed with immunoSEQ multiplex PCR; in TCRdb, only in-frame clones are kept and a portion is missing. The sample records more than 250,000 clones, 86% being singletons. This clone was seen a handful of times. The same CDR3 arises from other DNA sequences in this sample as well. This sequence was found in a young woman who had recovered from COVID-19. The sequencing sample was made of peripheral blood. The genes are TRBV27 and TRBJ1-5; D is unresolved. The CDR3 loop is CASSLQGNQPQHF. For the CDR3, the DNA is TGTGCCAGCAGTTTACAGGGCAATCAGCCCCAGCATTTT.